This T cell receptor beta chain was found in a study of blood T cell repertoires in COVID-19. This CDR3 is built from 12 residues. Per the germline V gene, CDR1 is SQVTM and CDR2 is ANQGSEA. With 4 bases clipped from V and 5 bases from J, the junction kept 4 bases outside the gene matches. Here immunoSEQ multiplex PCR was the method, and the copy in TCRdb shows in-frame clones only, minus some. The sample lists roughly 360,000 clones; approximately 90% were seen once. This rearrangement joins TRBV29-1 to TRBJ1-2, with 7 nucleotides matching TRBD1. Specimen: PBMCs or T cells enriched from blood (not recorded which). The clonotype comes from a woman in her 30s with acute COVID-19. The CDR3 reads CSVGDSTYGYTF. The CDR3 coding sequence is TGCAGCGTTGGGGACAGTACTTATGGCTACACCTTC.